Sequencing of this T cell receptor beta chain was carried out in a study of PD-L1 blockade in urothelial cancer. Across the study: It was at 3 weeks (second dose) and 6 weeks after treatment start that blood was analyzed.

TCRdb's copy holds only in-frame clones and misses some; the assay was immunoSEQ multiplex PCR. The sample lists 31,000 or so clones; roughly nine tenths were seen once. Time point described: peripheral blood 6 weeks after treatment start. Trimming shortened V by 1 base and J by 4 bases, and 14 bases separated the two germline ends. The CDR3 is 15 residues long. Looked up from germline, CDR1 is SGHRS and CDR2 is YFSETQ. The TCR originated in a man older than 75 with urothelial cancer. The V call is TRBV5-1, the J call TRBJ1-1; D is unresolved. The material was PBMCs, obtained around atezolizumab (anti-PD-L1) treatment. CDR3 region: CASSLRPGGSTEAFF. The CDR3, as DNA: TGCGCCAGCAGCTTGCGACCGGGAGGTAGCACTGAAGCTTTCTTT.